This T cell receptor beta chain derives from a study of sequential checkpoint blockade in melanoma. Trimming left V 4 bases short and J 5 bases short, with 7 bases between. From germline, CDR1 is SGHTS and CDR2 YDEGEE. The CDR3 is made up of 11 amino acids. The repertoire was sequenced with immunoSEQ multiplex PCR; TCRdb's copy has only in-frame clones and lacks some. The sample carries roughly 31,000 clones, 86% recorded once. The treatment denotes: randomized to nivolumab then ipilimumab (arm A) or the reverse (arm B). The sequence was collected from a human donor with melanoma. The input for sequencing was CD8+ T cells sorted from blood (inferred from file names), taken from a patient given nivolumab and ipilimumab in sequence. The chain joins TRBV5-8 to TRBJ2-7; D not certain. For the CDR3, the DNA is TGTGCCAGCAGCCAGTTGCACGAGCAGTACTTC. Encoded protein: CASSQLHEQYF.